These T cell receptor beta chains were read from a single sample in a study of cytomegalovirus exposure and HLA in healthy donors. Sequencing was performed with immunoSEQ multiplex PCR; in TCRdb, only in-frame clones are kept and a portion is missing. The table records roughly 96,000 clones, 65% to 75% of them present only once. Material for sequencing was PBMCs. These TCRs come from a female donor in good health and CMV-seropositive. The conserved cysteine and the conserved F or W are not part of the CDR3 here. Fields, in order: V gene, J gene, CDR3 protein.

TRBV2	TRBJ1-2	ASSENSFYGYT
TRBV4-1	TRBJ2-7	ASSQGIRGTYEQY
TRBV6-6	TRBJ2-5	ASSYLAVEETQY
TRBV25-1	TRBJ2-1	ASSDVGGTEQF
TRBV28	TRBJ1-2	AGESGDYGYT
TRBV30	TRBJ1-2	AWSGDRDGYT
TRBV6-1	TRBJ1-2	ASLPIRGSLHGYT
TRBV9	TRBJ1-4	ASSGQGATNEKLF
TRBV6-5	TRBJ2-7	ASRSGTAYEQY
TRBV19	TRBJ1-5	ASSGGGGGNQPQH
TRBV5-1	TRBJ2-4	ASSLVGGKNIQY
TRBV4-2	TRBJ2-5	ASSPSHAETQY
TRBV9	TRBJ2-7	ASSQGGQGWYEQY
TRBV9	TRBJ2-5	ASSAGTSGPVQETQY
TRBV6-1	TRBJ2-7	ASSAARGGSYEQY
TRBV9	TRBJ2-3	ASSVEGQVPDTQY
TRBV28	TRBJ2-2	ATRGPTGELF
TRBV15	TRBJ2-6	ATSGGRISGANVLT
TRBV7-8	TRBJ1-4	ASSSGQSTNEKLF
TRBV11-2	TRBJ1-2	ASSFSGGVYGYT
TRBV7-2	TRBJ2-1	ASSRTSGKMDEQF
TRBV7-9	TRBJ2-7	ASSLLAGGPEQY
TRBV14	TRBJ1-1	ASSGQLNTEAF
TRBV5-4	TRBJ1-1	ASSLSGRNTEAF
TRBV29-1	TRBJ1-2	SAGGFEGYT
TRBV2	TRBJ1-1	ASTQGGSLNTEAF
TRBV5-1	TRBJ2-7	ASSPLAGVEQY
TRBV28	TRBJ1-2	ASSLGRGPGYT
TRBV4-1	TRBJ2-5	ASSQGAVGGVVETQY
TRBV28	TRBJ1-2	ASSLSGTWGYT
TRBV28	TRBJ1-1	ASSGRQGSEAF